This T cell receptor (beta chain) was captured by sequencing in a study of blood T cell repertoires in COVID-19. Overall study: The origin of the acute and convalescent COVID-19 samples was the United States, Italy and Spain. Sample material is recorded as cDNA or gDNA derived from T cells, B-cell-depleted T cells, or PBMCs.

Per the original data handling: Reference gene primers were amplified, and this amplification served to estimate nucleated cell counts. Only in-frame clones appear in the TCRdb table, and some are missing; sequencing was by immunoSEQ multiplex PCR. The V and J calls and clone size come from that table; D and trimming were worked out from the DNA. The repertoire has about 150,000 clones, roughly 85% of them found once; the top ten carry about 10%. V was clipped by 3 bases and J by 6 bases; unmatched bases: 4. The germline V gene encodes CDR1 SGHNT and CDR2 YENEEA. The CDR3 is 15 amino acids. What was sequenced was peripheral blood. The chain couples TRBV11-3 to TRBJ2-2, with TRBD1 matching 10 bases. This clonotype was obtained from a woman of 80 years or more with active or convalescent COVID-19. In DNA, the CDR3 is TGTGCCAGCAGCTTGGGGACAGGGGTACCCGGGGAGCTGTTTTTT. It codes for CASSLGTGVPGELFF.